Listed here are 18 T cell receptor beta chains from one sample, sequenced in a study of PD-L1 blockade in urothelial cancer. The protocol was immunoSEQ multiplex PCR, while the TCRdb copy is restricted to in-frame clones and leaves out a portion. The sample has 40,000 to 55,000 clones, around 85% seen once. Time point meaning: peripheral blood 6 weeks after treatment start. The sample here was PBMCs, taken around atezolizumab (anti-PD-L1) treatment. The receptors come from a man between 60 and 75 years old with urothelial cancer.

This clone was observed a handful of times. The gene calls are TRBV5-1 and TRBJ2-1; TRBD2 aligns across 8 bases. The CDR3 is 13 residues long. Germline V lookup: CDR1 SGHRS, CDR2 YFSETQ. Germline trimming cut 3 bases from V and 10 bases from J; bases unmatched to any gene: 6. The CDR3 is CASSYSGEKEQFF. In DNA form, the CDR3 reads TGCGCCAGCAGCTATAGCGGGGAGAAAGAGCAGTTCTTC. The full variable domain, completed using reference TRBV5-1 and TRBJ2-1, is KAGVTQTPRYLIKTRGQQVTLSCSPISGHRSVSWYQQTPGQGLQFLFEYFSETQRNKGNFPGRFSGRQFSNSRSEMNVSTLELGDSALYLCASSYSGEKEQFFGPGTRLTVL.

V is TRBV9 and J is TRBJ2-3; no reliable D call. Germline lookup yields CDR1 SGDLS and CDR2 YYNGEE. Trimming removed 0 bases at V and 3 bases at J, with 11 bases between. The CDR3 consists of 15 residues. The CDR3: CASSVAAKRTDTQYF. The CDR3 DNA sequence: TGTGCCAGCAGCGTAGCAGCCAAGAGGACAGATACGCAGTATTTT.

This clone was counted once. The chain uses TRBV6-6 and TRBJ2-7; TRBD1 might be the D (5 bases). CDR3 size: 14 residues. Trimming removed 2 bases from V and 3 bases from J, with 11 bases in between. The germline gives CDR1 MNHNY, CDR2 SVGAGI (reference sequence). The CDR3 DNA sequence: TGTGCCAGCAGTTACCAGACAGTGCTCTACGAGCAGTACTTC. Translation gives CASSYQTVLYEQYF.

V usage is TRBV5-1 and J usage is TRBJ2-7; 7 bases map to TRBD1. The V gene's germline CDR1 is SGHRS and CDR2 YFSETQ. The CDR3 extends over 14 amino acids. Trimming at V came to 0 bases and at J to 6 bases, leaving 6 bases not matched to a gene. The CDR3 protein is CASSLGQGNREQYF. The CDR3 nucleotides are TGCGCCAGCAGCTTGGGACAGGGTAATCGCGAGCAGTACTTC.

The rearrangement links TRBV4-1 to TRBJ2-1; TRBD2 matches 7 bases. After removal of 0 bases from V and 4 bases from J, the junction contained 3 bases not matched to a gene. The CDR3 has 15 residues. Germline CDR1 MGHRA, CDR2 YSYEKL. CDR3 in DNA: TGCGCCAGCAGCCAAGAAGCGGGGAGATACAATGAGCAGTTCTTC. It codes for CASSQEAGRYNEQFF.

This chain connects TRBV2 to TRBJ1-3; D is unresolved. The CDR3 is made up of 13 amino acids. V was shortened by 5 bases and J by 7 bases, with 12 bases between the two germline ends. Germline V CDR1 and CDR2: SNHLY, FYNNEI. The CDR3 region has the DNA TGTGCCAGCAGTCAGGAATTTCGTAACACCATATATTTT. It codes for CASSQEFRNTIYF. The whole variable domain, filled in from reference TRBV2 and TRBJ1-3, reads EPEVTQTPSHQVTQMGQEVILRCVPISNHLYFYWYRQILGQKVEFLVSFYNNEISEKSEIFDDQFSVERPDGSNFTLKIRSTKLEDSAMYFCASSQEFRNTIYFGEGSWLTVV.

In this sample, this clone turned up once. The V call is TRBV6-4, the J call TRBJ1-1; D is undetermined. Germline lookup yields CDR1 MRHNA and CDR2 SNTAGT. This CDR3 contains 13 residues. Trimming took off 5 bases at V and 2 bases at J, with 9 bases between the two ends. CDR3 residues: CASSPETNTEAFF. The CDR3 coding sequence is TGTGCCAGCAGTCCAGAGACAAACACTGAAGCTTTCTTT.

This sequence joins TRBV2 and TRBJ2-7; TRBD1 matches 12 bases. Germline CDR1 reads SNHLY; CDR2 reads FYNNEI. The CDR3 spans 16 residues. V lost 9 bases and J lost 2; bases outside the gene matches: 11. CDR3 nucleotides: TGTGCCAGACGAGGGACAGGGGGCAATTCTACCTACGAGCAGTACTTC. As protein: CARRGTGGNSTYEQYF.

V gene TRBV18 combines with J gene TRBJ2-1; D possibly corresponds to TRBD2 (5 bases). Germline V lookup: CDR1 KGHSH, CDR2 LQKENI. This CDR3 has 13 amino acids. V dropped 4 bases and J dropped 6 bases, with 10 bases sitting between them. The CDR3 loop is CASSLLELNEQFF. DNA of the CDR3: TGTGCCAGCTCACTACTAGAGCTCAATGAGCAGTTCTTC.

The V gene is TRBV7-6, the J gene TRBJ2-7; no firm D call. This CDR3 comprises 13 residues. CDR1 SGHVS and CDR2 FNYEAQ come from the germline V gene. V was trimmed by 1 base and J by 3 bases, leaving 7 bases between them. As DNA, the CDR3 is TGTGCCAGCAGCTTAGATGAGTTCTACGAGCAGTACTTC. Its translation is CASSLDEFYEQYF.

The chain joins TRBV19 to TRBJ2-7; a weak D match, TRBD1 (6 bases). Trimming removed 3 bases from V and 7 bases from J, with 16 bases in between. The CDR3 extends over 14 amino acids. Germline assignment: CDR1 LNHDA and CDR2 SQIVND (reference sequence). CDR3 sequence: CASSITRGLGEQYF. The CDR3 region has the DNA TGTGCCAGTAGTATCACCAGGGGCCTGGGAGAGCAGTACTTC.

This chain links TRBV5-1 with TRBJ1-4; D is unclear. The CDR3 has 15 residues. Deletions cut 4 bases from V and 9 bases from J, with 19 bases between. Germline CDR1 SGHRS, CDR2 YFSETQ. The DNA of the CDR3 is TGCGCCAGCAGCCCCCGTGGCGGGGAGTGGAAAAAACTGTTTTTT. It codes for CASSPRGGEWKKLFF.

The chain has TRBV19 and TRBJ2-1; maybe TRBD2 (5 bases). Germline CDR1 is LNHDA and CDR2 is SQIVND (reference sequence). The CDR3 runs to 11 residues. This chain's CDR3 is CAAAEYNEQFF. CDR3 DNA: TGTGCAGCGGCCGAGTACAATGAGCAGTTCTTC.

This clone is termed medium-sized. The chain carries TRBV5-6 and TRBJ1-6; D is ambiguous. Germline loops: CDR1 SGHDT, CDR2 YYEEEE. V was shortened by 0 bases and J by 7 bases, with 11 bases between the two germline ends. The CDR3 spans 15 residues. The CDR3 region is CASSLGPNSNSPLHF. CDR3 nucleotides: TGTGCCAGCAGCTTGGGCCCCAACTCCAATTCACCCCTCCACTTT.

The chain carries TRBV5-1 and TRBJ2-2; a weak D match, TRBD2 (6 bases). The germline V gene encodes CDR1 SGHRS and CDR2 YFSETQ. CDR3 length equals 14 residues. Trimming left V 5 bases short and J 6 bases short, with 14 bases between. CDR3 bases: TGCGCCAGCAGGGGATGGGAGGTCGCCGGGGAGCTGTTTTTT. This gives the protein CASRGWEVAGELFF.

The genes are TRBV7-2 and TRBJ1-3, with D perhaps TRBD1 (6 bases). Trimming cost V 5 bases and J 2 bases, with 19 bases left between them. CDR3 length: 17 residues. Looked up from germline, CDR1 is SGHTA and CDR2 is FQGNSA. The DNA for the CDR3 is TGTGCCAGCAGCCCAAGATTCCGGGACACAGCTGGAAACACCATATATTTT. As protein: CASSPRFRDTAGNTIYF.

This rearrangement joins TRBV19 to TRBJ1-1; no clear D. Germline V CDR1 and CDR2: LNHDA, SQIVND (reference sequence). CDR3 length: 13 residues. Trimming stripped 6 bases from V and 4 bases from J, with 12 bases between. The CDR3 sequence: CASSPRESTEAFF. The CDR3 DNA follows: TGTGCCAGTAGCCCGAGAGAAAGCACTGAAGCTTTCTTT.

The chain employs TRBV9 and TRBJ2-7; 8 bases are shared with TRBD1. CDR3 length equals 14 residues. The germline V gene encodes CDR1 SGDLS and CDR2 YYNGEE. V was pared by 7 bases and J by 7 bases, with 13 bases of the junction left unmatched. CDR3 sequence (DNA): TGTGCCAGCTCGCCTTCAGGACAGGGTTGGGAGCAGTACTTC. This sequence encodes CASSPSGQGWEQYF.